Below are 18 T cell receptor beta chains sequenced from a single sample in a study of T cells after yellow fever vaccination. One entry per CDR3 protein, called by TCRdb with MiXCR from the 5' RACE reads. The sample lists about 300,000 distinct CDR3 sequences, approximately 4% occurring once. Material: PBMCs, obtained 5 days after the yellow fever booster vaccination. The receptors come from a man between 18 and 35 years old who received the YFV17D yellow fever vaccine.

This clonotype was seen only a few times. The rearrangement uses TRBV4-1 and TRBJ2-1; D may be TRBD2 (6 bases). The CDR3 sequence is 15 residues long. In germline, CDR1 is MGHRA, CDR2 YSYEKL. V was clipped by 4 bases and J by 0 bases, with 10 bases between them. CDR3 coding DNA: TGCGCCAGCAGCCGCCGGGACTTCTCCTACAATGAGCAGTTCTTC. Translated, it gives CASSRRDFSYNEQFF.

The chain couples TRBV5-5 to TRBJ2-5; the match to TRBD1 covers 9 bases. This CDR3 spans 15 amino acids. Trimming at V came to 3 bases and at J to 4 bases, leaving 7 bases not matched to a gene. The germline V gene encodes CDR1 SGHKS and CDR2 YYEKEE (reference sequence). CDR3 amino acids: CASSWDRAIRETQYF. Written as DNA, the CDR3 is TGTGCCAGCAGCTGGGACAGGGCGATCCGAGAGACCCAGTACTTC.

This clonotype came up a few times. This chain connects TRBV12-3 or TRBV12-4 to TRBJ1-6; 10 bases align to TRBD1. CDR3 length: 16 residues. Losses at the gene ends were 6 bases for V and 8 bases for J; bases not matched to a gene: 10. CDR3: CASSRAGQGLDSPLHF. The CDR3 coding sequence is TGTGCCAGCAGCCGAGCGGGACAGGGGTTAGATTCACCCCTCCACTTT.

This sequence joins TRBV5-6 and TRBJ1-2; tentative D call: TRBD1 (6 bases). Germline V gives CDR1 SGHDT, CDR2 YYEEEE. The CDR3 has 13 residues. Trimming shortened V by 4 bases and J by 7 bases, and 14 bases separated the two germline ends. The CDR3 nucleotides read TGTGCCAGCAGCCGGACAGCACAAGGTGGCTACACCTTC. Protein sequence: CASSRTAQGGYTF.

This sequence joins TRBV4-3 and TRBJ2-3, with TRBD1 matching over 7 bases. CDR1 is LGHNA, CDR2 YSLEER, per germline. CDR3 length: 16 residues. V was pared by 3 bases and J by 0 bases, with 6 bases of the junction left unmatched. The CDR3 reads CASSQEDRPSTDTQYF. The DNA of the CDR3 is TGCGCCAGCAGCCAGGAGGACAGGCCTAGCACAGATACGCAGTATTTT.

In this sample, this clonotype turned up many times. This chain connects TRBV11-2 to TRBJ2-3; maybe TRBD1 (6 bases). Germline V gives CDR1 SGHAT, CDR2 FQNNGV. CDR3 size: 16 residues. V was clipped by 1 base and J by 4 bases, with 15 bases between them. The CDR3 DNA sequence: TGTGCCAGCAGCTTAGTGGCAGGGGTTAGGGCAGATACGCAGTATTTT. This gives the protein CASSLVAGVRADTQYF.

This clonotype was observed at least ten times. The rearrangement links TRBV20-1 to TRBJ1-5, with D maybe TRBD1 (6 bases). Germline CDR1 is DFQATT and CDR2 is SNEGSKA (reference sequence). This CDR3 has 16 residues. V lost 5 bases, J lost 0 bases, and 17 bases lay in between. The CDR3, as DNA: TGCAGTGCTGGGGCACAGGGATTTCCTAGCAATCAGCCCCAGCATTTT. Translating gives CSAGAQGFPSNQPQHF.

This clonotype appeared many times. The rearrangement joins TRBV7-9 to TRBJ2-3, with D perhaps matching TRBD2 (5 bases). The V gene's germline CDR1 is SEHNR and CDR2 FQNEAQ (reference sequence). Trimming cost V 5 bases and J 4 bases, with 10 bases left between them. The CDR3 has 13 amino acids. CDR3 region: CASSQEAADTQYF. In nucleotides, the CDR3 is TGTGCCAGCAGCCAGGAGGCGGCAGATACGCAGTATTTT. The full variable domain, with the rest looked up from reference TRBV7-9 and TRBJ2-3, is DTGVSQNPRHKITKRGQNVTFRCDPISEHNRLYWYRQTLGQGPEFLTYFQNEAQLEKSRLLSDRFSAERPKGSFSTLEIQRTEQGDSAMYLCASSQEAADTQYFGPGTRLTVL.

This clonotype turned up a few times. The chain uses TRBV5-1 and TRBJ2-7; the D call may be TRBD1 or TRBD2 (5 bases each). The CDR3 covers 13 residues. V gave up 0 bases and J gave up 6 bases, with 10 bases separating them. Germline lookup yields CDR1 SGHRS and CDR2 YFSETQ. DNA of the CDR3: TGCGCCAGCAGCTTGGTTCGGGGACCCGAGCAGTACTTC. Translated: CASSLVRGPEQYF.

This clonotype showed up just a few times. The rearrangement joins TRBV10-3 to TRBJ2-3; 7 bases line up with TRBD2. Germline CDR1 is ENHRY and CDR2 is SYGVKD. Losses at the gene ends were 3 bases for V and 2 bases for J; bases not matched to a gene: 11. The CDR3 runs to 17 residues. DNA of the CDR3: TGTGCCATCAGTGAAAGGCGTGGCGGGGGTTCCACAGATACGCAGTATTTT. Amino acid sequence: CAISERRGGGSTDTQYF.

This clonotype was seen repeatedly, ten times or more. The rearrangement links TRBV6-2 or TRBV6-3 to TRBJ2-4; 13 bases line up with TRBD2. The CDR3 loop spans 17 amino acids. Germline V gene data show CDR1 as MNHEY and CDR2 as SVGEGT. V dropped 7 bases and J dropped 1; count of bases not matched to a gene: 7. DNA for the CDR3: TGTGCCAGCACGGGACTAGCGGGGATTGGGGCCAAAAACATTCAGTACTTC. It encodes CASTGLAGIGAKNIQYF.

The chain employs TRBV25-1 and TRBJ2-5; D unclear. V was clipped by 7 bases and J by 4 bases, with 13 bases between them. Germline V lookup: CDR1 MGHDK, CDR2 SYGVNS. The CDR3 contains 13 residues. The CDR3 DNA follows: TGTGCCAGCATATCAGCGAGGTCAGAGACCCAGTACTTC. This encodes CASISARSETQYF.

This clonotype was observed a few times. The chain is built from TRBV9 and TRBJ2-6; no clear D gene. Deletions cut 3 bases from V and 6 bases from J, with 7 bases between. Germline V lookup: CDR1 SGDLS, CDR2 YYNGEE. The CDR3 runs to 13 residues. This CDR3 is CASSALSANVLTF. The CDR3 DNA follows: TGTGCCAGCAGCGCACTCTCGGCCAACGTCCTGACTTTC.

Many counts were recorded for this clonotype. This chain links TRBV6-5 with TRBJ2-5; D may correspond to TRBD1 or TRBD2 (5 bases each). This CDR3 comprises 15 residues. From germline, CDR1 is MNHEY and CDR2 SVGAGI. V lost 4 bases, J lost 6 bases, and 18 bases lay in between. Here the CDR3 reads CASSSTSGTWKTQYF. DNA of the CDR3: TGTGCCAGCAGTTCGACCTCGGGGACCTGGAAGACCCAGTACTTC.

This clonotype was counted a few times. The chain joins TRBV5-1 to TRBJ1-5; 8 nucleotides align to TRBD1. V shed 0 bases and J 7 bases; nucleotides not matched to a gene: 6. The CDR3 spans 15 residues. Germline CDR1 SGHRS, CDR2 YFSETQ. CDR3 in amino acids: CASSLGTGSWQPQHF. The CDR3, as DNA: TGCGCCAGCAGCTTGGGGACAGGGTCGTGGCAGCCCCAGCATTTT.

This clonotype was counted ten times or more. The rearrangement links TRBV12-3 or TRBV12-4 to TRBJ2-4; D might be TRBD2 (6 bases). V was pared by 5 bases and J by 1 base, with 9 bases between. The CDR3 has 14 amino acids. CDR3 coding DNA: TGTGCCAGCAGTCAGGCGGGGGCCAAAAACATTCAGTACTTC. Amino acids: CASSQAGAKNIQYF.

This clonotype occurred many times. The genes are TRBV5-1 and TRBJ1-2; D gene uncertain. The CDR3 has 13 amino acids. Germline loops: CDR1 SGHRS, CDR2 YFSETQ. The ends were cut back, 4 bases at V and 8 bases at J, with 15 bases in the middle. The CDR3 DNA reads TGCGCCAGCAGCGCGCTGGGAGAGCTCGGCTACACCTTC. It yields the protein CASSALGELGYTF.

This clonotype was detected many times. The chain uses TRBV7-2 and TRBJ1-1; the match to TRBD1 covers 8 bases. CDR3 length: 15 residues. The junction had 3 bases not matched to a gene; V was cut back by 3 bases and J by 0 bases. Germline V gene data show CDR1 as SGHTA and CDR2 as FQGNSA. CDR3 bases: TGTGCCAGCAGCTTGACAGGGGTAATGAACACTGAAGCTTTCTTT. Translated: CASSLTGVMNTEAFF.